The 2 T cell receptor beta chains in this list originate from one sample, sequenced in a study of T-cell reconstitution after alpha-beta-depleted transplantation in children (dated by TCRdb to about 2016). The library was generated by PCR. Sequencing instrument: Illumina HiSeq 2500. TCR library preparation used molecular barcoding, with unique molecular identifiers applied to normalize quantification of the TCRbeta repertoire. TCRdb trimmed public reads at Q25 via fastp, called clones via MiXCR and kept in-frame beta chains. Rows matching on CDR3 protein sequence are summarized as one entry with the most common DNA and genes. This sample comprises 300,000 to 400,000 distinct CDR3 sequences, about a sixth of them detected only once. Clones ranked in the top ten supply around 41% of the sample. What the treatment or condition label conveys for this sample: allogeneic hematopoietic cell transplantation with graft depleted of TCRalphabeta T cells and CD19 B cells.

The sequences come from PBMCs, mostly from graft donor cells, collected 360 days after TCRalphabeta/CD19-depleted stem cell transplant. The receptors here all came from a male patient aged 2-15 years who had a stem cell transplant for acute lymphoblastic leukemia, so the T cells may come from the graft donor.

The sample holds a few counts of this clonotype. The rearrangement uses TRBV15 and TRBJ1-5, with unresolved D. CDR3 length: 13 amino acids. With 1 base removed from V and 7 bases from J, the gap between germline ends came to 8 bases. Germline values: CDR1 LNHNV, CDR2 YYDKDF (reference sequence). The CDR3 sequence is CATSRGSGQPQHF. CDR3 nucleotides: TGTGCCACCAGCAGAGGAAGTGGACAGCCCCAGCATTTT. The complete variable domain, with remaining parts taken from reference TRBV15 and TRBJ1-5, reads DAMVIQNPRYQVTQFGKPVTLSCSQTLNHNVMYWYQQKSSQAPKLLFHYYDKDFNNEADTPDNFQSRRPNTSFCFLDIRSPGLGDTAMYLCATSRGSGQPQHFGDGTRLSIL.

This clonotype was observed many times. The V gene is TRBV7-9, the J gene TRBJ1-1, with D possibly matching TRBD1 (5 bases). The CDR3 contains 15 residues. The V end was cut by 5 bases, the J end by 1 base, with 14 bases between. In germline, CDR1 is SEHNR, CDR2 FQNEAQ (reference sequence). CDR3 amino acids: CASSQRGDPNTEAFF. In DNA form, the CDR3 reads TGTGCCAGCAGCCAACGGGGGGACCCGAACACTGAAGCTTTCTTT.